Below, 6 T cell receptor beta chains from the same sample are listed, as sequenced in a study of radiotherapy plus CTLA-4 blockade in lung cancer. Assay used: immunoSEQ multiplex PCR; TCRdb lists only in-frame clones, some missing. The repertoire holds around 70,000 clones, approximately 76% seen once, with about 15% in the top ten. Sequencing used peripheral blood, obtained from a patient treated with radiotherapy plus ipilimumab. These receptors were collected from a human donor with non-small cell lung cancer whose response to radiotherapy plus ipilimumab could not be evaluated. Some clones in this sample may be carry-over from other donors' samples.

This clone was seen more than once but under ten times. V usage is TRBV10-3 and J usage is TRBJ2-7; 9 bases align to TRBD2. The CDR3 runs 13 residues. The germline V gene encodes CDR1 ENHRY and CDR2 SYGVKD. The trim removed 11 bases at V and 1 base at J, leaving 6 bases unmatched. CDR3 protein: CALAAGGSYEQYF. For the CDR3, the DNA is TGTGCCTTAGCGGCGGGGGGGTCCTACGAGCAGTACTTC.

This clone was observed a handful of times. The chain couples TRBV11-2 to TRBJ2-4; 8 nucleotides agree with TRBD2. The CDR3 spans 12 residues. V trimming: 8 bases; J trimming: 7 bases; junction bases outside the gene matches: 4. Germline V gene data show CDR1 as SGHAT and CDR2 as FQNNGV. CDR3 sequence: CASSGGENIQYF. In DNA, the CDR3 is TGTGCCAGCTCCGGGGGGGAGAACATTCAGTACTTC.

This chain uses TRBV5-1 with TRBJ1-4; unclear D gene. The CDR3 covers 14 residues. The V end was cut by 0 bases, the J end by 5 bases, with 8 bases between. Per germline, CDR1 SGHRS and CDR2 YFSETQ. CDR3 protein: CASSLERANEKLFF. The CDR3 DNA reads TGCGCCAGCAGCTTGGAGAGGGCGAATGAAAAACTGTTTTTT.

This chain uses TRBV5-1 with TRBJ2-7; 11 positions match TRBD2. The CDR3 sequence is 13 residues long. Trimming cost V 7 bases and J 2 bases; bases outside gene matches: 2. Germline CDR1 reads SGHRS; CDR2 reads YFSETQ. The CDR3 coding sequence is TGCGCCAGCGCGACTAGCGGGGCCTACGAGCAGTACTTC. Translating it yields CASATSGAYEQYF.

The CDR3 is CASSPDYYNEQFF. CDR3 in DNA: TGTGCCAGCAGCCCGGACTATTACAATGAGCAGTTCTTC. The chain employs TRBV7-3 and TRBJ2-1; possible D gene TRBD2, 6 bases. The V gene's germline CDR1 is SGHTA and CDR2 FQGTGA. This CDR3 is 13 amino acids long. The germline V and J ends were trimmed by 5 bases and 4 bases, with 9 bases remaining between them.

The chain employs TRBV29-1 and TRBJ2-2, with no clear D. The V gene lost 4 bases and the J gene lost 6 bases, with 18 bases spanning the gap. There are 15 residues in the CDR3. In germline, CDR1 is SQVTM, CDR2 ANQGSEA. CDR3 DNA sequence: TGCAGCGTTGTACTGGCAGGATCCTTCGCCGGGGAGCTGTTTTTT. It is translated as CSVVLAGSFAGELFF.